This T cell receptor (beta chain) was identified in a study of neurological immune-mediated disorders. Synthesis of cDNA was carried out by template-switch 5'RACE. The reaction used 10-nucleotide random UMIs. Each CDR3 protein gets one entry after TCRdb re-called the 5' RACE reads with MiXCR. The table shows some 83,000 distinct CDR3 sequences, with roughly 2.6% occurring only once. The sample holds many counts of this clonotype. This TCR came from a woman aged 25-40 years with multiple sclerosis. Input material: PBMCs.

CDR3 DNA: TGCGCCAGCAGCTCTACGGGGGACTCCTACAATGAGCAGTTCTTC. Residues: CASSSTGDSYNEQFF. The chain uses TRBV5-1 and TRBJ2-1, with a possible D match to TRBD2 (6 bases). The CDR3 totals 15 residues. The germline V and J ends were trimmed by 3 bases and 0 bases, with 10 bases remaining between them. In germline, CDR1 is SGHRS, CDR2 YFSETQ. Using reference TRBV5-1 and TRBJ2-1 for the parts outside the CDR3, the full variable domain is KAGVTQTPRYLIKTRGQQVTLSCSPISGHRSVSWYQQTPGQGLQFLFEYFSETQRNKGNFPGRFSGRQFSNSRSEMNVSTLELGDSALYLCASSSTGDSYNEQFFGPGTRLTVL.